Below are 2 T cell receptor beta chains sequenced from a single sample in a study of T cells after somatic rescue of genetic block. Assay used: immunoSEQ multiplex PCR; TCRdb lists only in-frame clones, some missing. The table shows about 110,000 clones, with around nine tenths occurring only once. Specimen: peripheral blood mononuclear cells (PBMCs). The receptors derive from a woman aged 18-29 years.

The rearrangement links TRBV7-6 to TRBJ2-2; the match to TRBD2 covers 10 bases. Germline V lookup: CDR1 SGHVS, CDR2 FNYEAQ. Germline trimming cut 0 bases from V and 6 bases from J; bases unmatched to any gene: 4. CDR3 size: 16 residues. The CDR3, as DNA: TGTGCCAGCAGCTTAGCTGAGCGGGGGGGCCCCGGGGAGCTGTTTTTT. This gives the protein CASSLAERGGPGELFF.

In its sample, this clone was seen once. V usage is TRBV7-3 and J usage is TRBJ2-7; weak D call: TRBD2 (6 bases). Per the germline V gene, CDR1 is SGHTA and CDR2 is FQGTGA. This CDR3 spans 14 amino acids. V was pared by 2 bases and J by 5 bases, with 13 bases between. For the CDR3, the DNA is TGTGCCAGCAGCTTAGGCGGGGTTACCCACGAGCAGTACTTC. This encodes CASSLGGVTHEQYF.